This TCR beta chain was sequenced in a study of CD4 T cells in relation to SARS-CoV-2 and coronaviruses. The table came from immunoSEQ multiplex PCR; TCRdb's copy has only in-frame clones and leaves some out. Of 25,000 to 30,000 clones in the sample, 78% were seen once. Germline V gene data show CDR1 as LNHDA and CDR2 as SQIVND (reference sequence). V dropped 6 bases and J dropped 0 bases, with 18 bases sitting between them. The CDR3 is made up of 18 amino acids. CD4+ T cells from unexposed donors were obtained before the COVID-19 pandemic (2011-2018). CD4+ T cells were isolated from the cells after around eleven days of culture. About this clone: The antigen is undetermined.

The gene calls are TRBV19 and TRBJ2-6; TRBD2 is a possible D gene (6 bases). Material for sequencing was CD4+ T cells from PBMCs, cultured in vitro. The source of this sequence is a human donor in good health. The CDR3 spells CASSRDGTGASGANVLTF. CDR3 in DNA: TGTGCCAGTAGCAGAGATGGGACTGGTGCCTCTGGGGCCAACGTCCTGACTTTC.